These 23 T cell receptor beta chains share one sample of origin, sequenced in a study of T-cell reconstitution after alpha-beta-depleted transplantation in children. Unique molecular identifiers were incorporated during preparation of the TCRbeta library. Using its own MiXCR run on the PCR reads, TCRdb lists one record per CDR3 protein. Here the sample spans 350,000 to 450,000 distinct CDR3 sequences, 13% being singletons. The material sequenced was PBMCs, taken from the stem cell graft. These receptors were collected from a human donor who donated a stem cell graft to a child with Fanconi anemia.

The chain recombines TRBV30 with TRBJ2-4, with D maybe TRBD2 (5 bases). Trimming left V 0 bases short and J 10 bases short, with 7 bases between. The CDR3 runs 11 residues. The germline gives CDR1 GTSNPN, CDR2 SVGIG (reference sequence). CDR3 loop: CAWSVSGIQYF. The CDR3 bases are TGTGCCTGGAGTGTATCGGGGATTCAGTACTTC.

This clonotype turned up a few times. CDR3 bases: TGTGCCAGCAGTCAGCAGGGGGGGTCACCCCTCCACTTT. Translating gives CASSQQGGSPLHF. V and J are TRBV25-1 and TRBJ1-6; 7 positions agree with TRBD1. Trimming removed 5 bases from V and 10 bases from J; junction bases left unmatched: 5. The CDR3 covers 13 residues. Germline CDR1 and CDR2: MGHDK and SYGVNS.

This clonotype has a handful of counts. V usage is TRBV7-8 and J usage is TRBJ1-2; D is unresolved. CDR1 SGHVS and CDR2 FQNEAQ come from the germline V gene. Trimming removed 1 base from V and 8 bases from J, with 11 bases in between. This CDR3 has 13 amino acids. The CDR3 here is CASSLGGVKGYTF. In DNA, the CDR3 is TGTGCCAGCAGCTTAGGCGGGGTAAAAGGCTACACCTTC.

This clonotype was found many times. The CDR3 is CATSERDTQYF. For the CDR3, the DNA is TGTGCCACCAGTGAAAGGGATACGCAGTATTTT. This chain links TRBV24-1 with TRBJ2-3; D remains ambiguous. Germline V gene sequence: CDR1 KGHDR, CDR2 SFDVKD. This CDR3 contains 11 residues. V was cut by 4 bases and J by 6 bases, with 4 bases left in between.

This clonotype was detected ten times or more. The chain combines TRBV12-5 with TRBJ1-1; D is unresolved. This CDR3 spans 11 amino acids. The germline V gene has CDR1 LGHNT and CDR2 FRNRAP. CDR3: CASGLNTEAFF. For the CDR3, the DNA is TGTGCCAGCGGTTTGAACACTGAAGCTTTCTTT.

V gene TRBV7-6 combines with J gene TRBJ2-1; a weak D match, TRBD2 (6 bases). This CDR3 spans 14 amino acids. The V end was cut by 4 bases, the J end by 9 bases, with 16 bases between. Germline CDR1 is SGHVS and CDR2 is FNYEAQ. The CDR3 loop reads CASSSLEAGTEQFF. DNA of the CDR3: TGTGCCAGCAGCTCGTTGGAGGCGGGGACTGAGCAGTTCTTC.

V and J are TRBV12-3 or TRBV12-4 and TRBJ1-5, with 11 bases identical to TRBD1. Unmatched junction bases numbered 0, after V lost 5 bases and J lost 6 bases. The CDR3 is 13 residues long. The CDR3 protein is CASSGTGGQPQHF. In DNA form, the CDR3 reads TGTGCCAGCAGTGGGACAGGGGGTCAGCCCCAGCATTTT.

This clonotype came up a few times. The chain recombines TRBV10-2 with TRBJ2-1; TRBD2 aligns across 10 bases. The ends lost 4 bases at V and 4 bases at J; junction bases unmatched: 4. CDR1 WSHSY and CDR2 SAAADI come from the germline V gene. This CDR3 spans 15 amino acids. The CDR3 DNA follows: TGCGCCAGCAGTGCGAGCGGGGGGGTGTACAATGAGCAGTTCTTC. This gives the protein CASSASGGVYNEQFF.

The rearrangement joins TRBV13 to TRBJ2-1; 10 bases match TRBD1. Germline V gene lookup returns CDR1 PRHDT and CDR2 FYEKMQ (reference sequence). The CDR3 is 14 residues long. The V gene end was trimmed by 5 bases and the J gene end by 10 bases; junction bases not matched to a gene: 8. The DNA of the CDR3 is TGTGCCAGCAGCACTGGGACAGGGGTGAGGGAGCAGTTCTTC. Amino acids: CASSTGTGVREQFF.

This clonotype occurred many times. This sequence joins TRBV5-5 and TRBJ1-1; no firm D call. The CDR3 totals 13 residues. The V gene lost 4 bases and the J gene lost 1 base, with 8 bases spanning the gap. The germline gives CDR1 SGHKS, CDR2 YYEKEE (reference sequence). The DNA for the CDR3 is TGTGCCAGCAGCGGATCCGGGAACACTGAAGCTTTCTTT. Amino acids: CASSGSGNTEAFF.

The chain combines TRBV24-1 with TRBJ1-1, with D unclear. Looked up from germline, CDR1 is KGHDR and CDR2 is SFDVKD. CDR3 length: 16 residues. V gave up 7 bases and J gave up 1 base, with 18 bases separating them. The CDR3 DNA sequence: TGTGCCACCAGCCCGAGTGAGGCAGGCGGGAACACTGAAGCTTTCTTT. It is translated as CATSPSEAGGNTEAFF.

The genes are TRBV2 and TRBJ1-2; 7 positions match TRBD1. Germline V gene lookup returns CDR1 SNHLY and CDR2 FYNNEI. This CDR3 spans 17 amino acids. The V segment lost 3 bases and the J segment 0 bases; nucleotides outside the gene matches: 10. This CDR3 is CASSDIIRDSANYGYTF. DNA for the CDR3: TGTGCCAGCAGTGATATAATTCGGGACAGTGCTAACTATGGCTACACCTTC.

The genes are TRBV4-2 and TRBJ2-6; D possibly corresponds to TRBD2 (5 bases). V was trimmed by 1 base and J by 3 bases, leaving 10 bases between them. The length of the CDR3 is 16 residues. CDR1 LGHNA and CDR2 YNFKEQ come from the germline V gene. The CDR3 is CASSQAEGNGANVLTF. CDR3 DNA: TGTGCCAGCAGCCAAGCCGAGGGAAATGGGGCCAACGTCCTGACTTTC.

CDR3 coding DNA: TGCGCCAGCAGCAAACTAGCGGGGGGCTCGAACACCGGGGAGCTGTTTTTT. Encoded protein: CASSKLAGGSNTGELFF. The chain carries TRBV4-1 and TRBJ2-2; 12 bases are shared with TRBD2. The CDR3 has 17 amino acids. From germline, CDR1 is MGHRA and CDR2 YSYEKL. Trimming at V came to 5 bases and at J to 0 bases, leaving 4 bases not matched to a gene.

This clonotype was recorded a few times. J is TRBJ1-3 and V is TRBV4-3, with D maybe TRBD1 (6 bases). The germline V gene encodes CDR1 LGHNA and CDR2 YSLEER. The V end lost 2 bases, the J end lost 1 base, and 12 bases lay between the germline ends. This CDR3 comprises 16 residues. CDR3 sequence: CASSQTNRESGNTIYF. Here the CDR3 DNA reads TGCGCCAGCAGCCAAACTAACAGGGAATCTGGAAACACCATATATTTT.

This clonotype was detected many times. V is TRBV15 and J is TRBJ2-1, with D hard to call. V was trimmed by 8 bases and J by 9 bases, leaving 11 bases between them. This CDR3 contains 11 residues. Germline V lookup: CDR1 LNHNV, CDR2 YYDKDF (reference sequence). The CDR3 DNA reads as TGTGCCACCCTGAAGGCCGGTGAGCAGTTCTTC. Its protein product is CATLKAGEQFF.

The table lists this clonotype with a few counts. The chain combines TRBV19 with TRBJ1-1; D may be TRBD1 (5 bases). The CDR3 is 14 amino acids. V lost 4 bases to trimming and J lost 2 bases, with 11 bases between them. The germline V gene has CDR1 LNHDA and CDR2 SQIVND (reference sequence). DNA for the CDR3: TGTGCCAGTAGTAATTGGGGCGCCAACACTGAAGCTTTCTTT. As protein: CASSNWGANTEAFF.

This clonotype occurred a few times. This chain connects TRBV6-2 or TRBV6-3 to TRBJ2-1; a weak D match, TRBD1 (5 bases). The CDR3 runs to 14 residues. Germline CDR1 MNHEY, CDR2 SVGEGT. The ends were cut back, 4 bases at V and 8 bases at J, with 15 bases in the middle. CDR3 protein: CASSSRGSNDEQFF. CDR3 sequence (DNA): TGTGCCAGCAGTTCTAGGGGCAGTAACGATGAGCAGTTCTTC.

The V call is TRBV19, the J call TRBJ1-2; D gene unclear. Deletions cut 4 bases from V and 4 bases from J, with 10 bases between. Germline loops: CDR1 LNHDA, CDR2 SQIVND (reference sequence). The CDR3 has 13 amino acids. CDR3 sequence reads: CASSREPLYGYTF. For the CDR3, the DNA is TGTGCCAGTAGTAGGGAGCCTCTCTATGGCTACACCTTC. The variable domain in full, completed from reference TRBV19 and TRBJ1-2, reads DGGITQSPKYLFRKEGQNVTLSCEQNLNHDAMYWYRQDPGQGLRLIYYSQIVNDFQKGDIAEGYSVSREKKESFPLTVTSAQKNPTAFYLCASSREPLYGYTFGSGTRLTVV.

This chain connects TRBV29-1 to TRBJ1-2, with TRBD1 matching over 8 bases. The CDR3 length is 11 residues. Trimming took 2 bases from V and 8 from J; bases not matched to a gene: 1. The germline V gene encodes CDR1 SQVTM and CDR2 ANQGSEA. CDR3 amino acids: CSVEYRGGYTF. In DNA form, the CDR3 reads TGCAGCGTTGAATACAGGGGGGGCTACACCTTC.

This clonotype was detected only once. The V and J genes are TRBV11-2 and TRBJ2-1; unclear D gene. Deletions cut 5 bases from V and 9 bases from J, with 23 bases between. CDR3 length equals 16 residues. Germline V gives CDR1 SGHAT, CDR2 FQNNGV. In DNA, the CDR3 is TGTGCCAGCAGCCCTGGGTCGACTTCCTTTTCTGGTGAGCAGTTCTTC. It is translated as CASSPGSTSFSGEQFF.

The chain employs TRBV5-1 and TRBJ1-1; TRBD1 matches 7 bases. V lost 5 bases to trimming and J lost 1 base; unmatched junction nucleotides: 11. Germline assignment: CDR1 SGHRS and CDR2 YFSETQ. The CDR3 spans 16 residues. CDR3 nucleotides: TGCGCCAGCAGTTTAGGACGGGACAGAAAGAACACTGAAGCTTTCTTT. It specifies CASSLGRDRKNTEAFF.

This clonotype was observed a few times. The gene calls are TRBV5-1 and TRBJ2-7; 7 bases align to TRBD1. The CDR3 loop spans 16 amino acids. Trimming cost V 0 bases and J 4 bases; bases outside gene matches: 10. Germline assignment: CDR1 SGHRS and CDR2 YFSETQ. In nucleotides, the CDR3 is TGCGCCAGCAGCTTGGAGAGGGGGCCACAAATTTACGAGCAGTACTTC. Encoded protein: CASSLERGPQIYEQYF.